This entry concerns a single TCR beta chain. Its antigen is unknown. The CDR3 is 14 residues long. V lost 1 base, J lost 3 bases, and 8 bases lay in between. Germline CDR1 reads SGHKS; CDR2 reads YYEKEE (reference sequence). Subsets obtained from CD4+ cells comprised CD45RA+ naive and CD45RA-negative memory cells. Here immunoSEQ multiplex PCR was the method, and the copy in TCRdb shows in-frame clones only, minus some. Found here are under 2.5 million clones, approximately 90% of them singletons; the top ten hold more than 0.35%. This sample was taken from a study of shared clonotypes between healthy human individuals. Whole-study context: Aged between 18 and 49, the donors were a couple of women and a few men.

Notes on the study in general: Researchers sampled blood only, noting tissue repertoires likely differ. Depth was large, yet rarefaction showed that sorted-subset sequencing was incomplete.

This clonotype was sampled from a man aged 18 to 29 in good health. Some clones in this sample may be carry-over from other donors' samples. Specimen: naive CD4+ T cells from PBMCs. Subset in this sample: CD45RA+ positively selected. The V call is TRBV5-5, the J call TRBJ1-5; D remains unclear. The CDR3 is CASSLRLANQPQHF. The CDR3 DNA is TGTGCCAGCAGCTTGAGATTGGCCAATCAGCCCCAGCATTTT. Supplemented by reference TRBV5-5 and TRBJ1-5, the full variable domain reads DAGVTQSPTHLIKTRGQQVTLRCSPISGHKSVSWYQQVLGQGPQFIFQYYEKEERGRGNFPDRFSARQFPNYSSELNVNALLLGDSALYLCASSLRLANQPQHFGDGTRLSIL.